This T cell receptor beta chain was sequenced for a study of CD8 T cells in ankylosing spondylitis. This clonotype was detected a few times. Germline lookup yields CDR1 SGHTA and CDR2 FQGTGA. There are 13 residues in the CDR3. V lost 3 bases and J lost 6, with 11 bases in between. TCRdb reprocessed the 5' RACE reads via MiXCR and lists one record per CDR3 protein. Of about 300,000 distinct CDR3 sequences listed, 11% are singletons. The chain links TRBV7-3 to TRBJ1-1; weak D call: TRBD1 (6 bases). What was sequenced was blood, either unsorted or a sorted T cell fraction (not recorded which). This receptor was obtained from a female donor with ankylosing spondylitis or in good health (not recorded which). CDR3 nucleotides: TGTGCCAGCAGCTTTGGCGGACAGTCTGAAGCTTTCTTT. This sequence encodes CASSFGGQSEAFF.